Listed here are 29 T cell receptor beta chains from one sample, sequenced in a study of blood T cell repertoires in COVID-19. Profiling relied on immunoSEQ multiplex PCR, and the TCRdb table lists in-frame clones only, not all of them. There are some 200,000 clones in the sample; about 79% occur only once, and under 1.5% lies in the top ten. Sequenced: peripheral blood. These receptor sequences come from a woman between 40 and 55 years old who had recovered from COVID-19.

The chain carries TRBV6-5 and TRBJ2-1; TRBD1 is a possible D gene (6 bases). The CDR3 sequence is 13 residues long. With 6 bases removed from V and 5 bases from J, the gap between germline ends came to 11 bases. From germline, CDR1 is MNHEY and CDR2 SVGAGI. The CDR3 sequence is CASSSDSNNEQFF. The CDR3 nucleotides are TGTGCCAGCAGCTCGGACAGCAACAATGAGCAGTTCTTC.

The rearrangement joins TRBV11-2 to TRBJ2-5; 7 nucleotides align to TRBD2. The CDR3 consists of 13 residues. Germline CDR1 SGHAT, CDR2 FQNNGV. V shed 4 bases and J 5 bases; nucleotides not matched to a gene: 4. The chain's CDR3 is CASSSGGGETQYF. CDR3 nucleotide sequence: TGTGCCAGCAGCTCGGGAGGTGGGGAGACCCAGTACTTC.

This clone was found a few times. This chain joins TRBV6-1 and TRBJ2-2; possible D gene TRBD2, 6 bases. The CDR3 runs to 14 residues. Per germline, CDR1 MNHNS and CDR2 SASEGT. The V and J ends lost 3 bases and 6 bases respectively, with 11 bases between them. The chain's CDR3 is CASSDGDWAGELFF. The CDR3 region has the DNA TGTGCCAGCAGTGATGGGGACTGGGCCGGGGAGCTGTTTTTT.

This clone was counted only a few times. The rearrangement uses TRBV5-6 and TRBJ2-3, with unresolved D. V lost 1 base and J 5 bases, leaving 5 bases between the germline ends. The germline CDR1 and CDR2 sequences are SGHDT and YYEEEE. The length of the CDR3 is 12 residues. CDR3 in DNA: TGTGCCAGCAGCTTGTTCCTAGATACGCAGTATTTT. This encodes CASSLFLDTQYF.

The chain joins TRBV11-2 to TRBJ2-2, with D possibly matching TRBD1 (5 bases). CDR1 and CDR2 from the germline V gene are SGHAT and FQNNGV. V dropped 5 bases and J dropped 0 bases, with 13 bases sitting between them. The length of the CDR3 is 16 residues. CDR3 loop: CASSTGQIANTGELFF. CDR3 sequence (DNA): TGTGCCAGCAGCACCGGACAAATCGCGAACACCGGGGAGCTGTTTTTT.

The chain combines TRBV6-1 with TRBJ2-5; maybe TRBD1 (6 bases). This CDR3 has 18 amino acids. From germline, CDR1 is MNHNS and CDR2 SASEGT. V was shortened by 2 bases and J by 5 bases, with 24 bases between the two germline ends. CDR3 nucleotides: TGTGCCAGCAGTGAATATCCCCCCGGGCAGGGGTTATGGGAGACCCAGTACTTC. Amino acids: CASSEYPPGQGLWETQYF.

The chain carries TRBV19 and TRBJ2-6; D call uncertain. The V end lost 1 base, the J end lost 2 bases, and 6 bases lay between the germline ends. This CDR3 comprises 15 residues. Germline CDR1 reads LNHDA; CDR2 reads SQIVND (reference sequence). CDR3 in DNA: TGTGCCAGTAGTATAGGTGGAGCTGGGGCCAACGTCCTGACTTTC. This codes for CASSIGGAGANVLTF.

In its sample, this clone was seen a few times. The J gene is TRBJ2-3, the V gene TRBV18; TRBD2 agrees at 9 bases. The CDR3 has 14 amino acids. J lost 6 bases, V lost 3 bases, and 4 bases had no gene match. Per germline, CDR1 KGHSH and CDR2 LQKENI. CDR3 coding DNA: TGTGCCAGCTCACCGGGACTAGCCGTGGATACGCAGTATTTT. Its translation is CASSPGLAVDTQYF.

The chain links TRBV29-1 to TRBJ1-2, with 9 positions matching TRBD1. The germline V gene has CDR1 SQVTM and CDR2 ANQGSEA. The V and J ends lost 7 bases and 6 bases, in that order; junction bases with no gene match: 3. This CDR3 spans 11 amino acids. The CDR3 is CSERTGDGYTF. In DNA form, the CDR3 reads TGCAGCGAGAGGACAGGGGATGGCTACACCTTC.

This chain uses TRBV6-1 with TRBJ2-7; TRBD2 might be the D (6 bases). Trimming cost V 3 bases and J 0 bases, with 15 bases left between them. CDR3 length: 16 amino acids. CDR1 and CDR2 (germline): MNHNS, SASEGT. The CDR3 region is CASSEMMRGPSYEQYF. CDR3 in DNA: TGTGCCAGCAGTGAGATGATGCGGGGCCCCTCCTACGAGCAGTACTTC.

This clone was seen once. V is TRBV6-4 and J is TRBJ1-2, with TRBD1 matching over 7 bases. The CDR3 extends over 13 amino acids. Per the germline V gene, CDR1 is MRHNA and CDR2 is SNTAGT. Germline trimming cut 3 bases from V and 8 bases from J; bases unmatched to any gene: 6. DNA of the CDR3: TGTGCCAGCAGTGAAGCACAGGGGAGCGGCTACACCTTC. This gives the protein CASSEAQGSGYTF.

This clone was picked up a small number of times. CDR3 sequence: CASSLVGGGEKLFF. CDR3 in DNA: TGTGCCAGCAGCTTAGTAGGGGGCGGTGAAAAACTGTTTTTT. The J gene is TRBJ1-4, the V gene TRBV7-9; 7 nucleotides agree with TRBD1. The ends lost 1 base at V and 7 bases at J; junction bases unmatched: 3. CDR3 length: 14 residues. CDR1 and CDR2 from the germline V gene are SEHNR and FQNEAQ (reference sequence).

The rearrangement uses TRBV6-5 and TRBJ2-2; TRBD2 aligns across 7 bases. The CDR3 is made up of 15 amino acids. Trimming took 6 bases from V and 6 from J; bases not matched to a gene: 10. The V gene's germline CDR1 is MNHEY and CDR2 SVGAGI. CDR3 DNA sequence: TGTGCCAGCAGGAGGGACTACCAGTTTCCCGGGGAGCTGTTTTTT. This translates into CASRRDYQFPGELFF.

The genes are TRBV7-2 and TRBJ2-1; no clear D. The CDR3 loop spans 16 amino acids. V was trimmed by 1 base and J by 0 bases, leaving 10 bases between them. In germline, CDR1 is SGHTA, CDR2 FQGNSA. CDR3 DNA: TGTGCCAGCAGCTTAGTCCAAGCCCGCTCCTACAATGAGCAGTTCTTC. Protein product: CASSLVQARSYNEQFF.

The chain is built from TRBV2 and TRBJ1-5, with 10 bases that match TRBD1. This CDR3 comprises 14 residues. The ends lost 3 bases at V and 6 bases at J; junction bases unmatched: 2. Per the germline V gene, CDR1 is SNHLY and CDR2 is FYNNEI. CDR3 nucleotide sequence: TGTGCCAGCAGTGACCGGACAGGGGGTCAGCCCCAGCATTTT. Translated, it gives CASSDRTGGQPQHF.

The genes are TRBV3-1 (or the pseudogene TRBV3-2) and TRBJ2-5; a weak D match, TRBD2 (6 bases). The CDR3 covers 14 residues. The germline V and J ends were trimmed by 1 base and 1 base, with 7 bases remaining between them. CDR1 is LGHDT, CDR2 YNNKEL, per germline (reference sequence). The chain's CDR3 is CASSQGLGQETQYF. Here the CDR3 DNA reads TGTGCCAGCAGCCAAGGACTAGGCCAAGAGACCCAGTACTTC.

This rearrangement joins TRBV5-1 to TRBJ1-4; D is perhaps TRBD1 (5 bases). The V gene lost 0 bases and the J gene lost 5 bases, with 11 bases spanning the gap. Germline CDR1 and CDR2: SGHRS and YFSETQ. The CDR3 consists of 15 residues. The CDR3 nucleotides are TGCGCCAGCAGCTTGGAGGGGCGTAGCAATGAAAAACTGTTTTTT. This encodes CASSLEGRSNEKLFF.

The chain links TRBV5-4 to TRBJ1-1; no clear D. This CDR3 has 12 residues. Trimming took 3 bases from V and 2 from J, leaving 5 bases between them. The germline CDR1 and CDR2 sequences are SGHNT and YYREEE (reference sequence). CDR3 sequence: CASSYSNTEAFF. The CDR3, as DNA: TGTGCCAGCAGCTACTCAAACACTGAAGCTTTCTTT.

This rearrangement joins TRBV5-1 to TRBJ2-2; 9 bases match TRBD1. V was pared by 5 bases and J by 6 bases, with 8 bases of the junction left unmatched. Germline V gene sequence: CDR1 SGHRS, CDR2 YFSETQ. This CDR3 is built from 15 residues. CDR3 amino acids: CASRDGTGTPGELFF. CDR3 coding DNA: TGCGCCAGCAGGGACGGGACAGGGACCCCCGGGGAGCTGTTTTTT.

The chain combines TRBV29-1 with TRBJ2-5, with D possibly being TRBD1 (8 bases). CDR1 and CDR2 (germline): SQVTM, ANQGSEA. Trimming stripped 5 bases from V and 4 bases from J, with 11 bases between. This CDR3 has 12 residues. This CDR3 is CSVYRGGETQYF. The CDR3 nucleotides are TGCAGCGTTTACAGGGGGGGAGAGACCCAGTACTTC. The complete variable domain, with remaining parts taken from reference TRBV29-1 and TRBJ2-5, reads SAVISQKPSRDICQRGTSLTIQCQVDSQVTMMFWYRQQPGQSLTLIATANQGSEATYESGFVIDKFPISRPNLTFSTLTVSNMSPEDSSIYLCSVYRGGETQYFGPGTRLLVL.

The CDR3 coding sequence is TGTGCCAGCAGTCAGCCGACCGGGACAGGGGGGAATTCACCCCTCCACTTT. This encodes CASSQPTGTGGNSPLHF. The V gene is TRBV6-6, the J gene TRBJ1-6; 11 bases line up with TRBD1. This CDR3 spans 17 amino acids. J was trimmed by 7 bases and V by 5 bases; bases with no gene match: 10. Germline CDR1 reads MNHNY; CDR2 reads SVGAGI (reference sequence).

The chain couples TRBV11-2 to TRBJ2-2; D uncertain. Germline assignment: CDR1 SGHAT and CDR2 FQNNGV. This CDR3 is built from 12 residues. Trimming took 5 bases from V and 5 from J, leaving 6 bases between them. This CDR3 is CASSEETGELFF. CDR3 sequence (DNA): TGTGCCAGCAGCGAGGAAACCGGGGAGCTGTTTTTT.

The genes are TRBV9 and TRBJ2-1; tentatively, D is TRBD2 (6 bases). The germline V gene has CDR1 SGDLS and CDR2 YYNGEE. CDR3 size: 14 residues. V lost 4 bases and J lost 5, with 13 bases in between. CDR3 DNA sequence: TGTGCCAGCAGCCCCTCTCCTAGCGACAATGAGCAGTTCTTC. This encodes CASSPSPSDNEQFF.

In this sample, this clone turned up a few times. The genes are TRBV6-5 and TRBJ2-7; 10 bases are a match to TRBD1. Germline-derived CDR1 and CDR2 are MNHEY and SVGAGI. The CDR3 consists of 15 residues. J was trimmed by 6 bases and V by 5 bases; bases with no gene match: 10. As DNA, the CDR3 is TGTGCCAGCAGTCTATCGTGGGACAGGGGTGGCGAGCAGTACTTC. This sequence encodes CASSLSWDRGGEQYF.

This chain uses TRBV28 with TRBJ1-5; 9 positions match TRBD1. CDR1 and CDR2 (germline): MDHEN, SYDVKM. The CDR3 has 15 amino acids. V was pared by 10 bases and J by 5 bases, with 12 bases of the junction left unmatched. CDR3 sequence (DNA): TGTGCCACCATTGCCGGGGACAGGGTATATCAGCCCCAGCATTTT. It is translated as CATIAGDRVYQPQHF.

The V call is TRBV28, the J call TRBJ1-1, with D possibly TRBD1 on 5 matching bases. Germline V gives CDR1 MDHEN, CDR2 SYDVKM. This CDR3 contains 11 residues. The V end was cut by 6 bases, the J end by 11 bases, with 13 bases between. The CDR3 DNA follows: TGTGCCAGCAGGTTGACACAGGTGGCTTTCTTT. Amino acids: CASRLTQVAFF.

This CDR3 reads CASSSFRDLTYEQYF. The CDR3 coding sequence is TGTGCCAGCAGCTCCTTCCGGGACTTAACCTACGAGCAGTACTTC. The genes are TRBV7-8 and TRBJ2-7; D is perhaps TRBD2 (6 bases). The CDR3 sequence is 15 residues long. From germline, CDR1 is SGHVS and CDR2 FQNEAQ. Deletions cut 4 bases from V and 2 bases from J, with 15 bases between.

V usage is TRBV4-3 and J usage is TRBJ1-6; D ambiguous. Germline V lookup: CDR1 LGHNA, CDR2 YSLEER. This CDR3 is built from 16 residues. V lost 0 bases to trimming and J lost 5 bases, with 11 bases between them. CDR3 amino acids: CASSQDVPVDNSPLHF. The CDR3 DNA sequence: TGCGCCAGCAGCCAAGATGTTCCTGTCGATAATTCACCCCTCCACTTT.

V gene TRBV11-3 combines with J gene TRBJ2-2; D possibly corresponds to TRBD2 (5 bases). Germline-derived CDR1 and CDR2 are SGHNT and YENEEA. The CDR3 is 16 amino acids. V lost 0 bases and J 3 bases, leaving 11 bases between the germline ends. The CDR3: CASSLDKWEHTGELFF. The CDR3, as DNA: TGTGCCAGCAGCTTAGATAAGTGGGAGCACACCGGGGAGCTGTTTTTT.